The T cell receptor (beta chain) under discussion was sequenced for a study of vaccination effects on CD4 cells after COVID-19. Study-level background: After the second dose, samples were taken at median day 72. Study findings and constraints: By a late point after vaccination, infection- and vaccine-induced clones had shrunk markedly through clonal contraction.

ViraFEST used viral peptide pools to expand antigen-specific CD4+ T cells before sequencing. Subsequent to roughly 9 days of culture, CD4+ T cells were isolated. Two doses of BNT162b2 or mRNA-1273 vaccine were administered to participants. IL-2 medium supplanted half the medium on days 3 and 7. Using immunoSEQ multiplex PCR, the repertoire was profiled, and TCRdb retains in-frame clones only, with some absent. The sample holds roughly 30,000 clones, more than 65% seen once. As concerns this clone: Its target is unknown.

This receptor was taken from a human donor who received a COVID-19 vaccine. Sequencing used CD4+ T cells from PBMCs cultured with HCoV-NL63 spike peptides, obtained after COVID-19 vaccination.

The CDR3 nucleotides read TGTGCCAGCAGTTATTTAACAGGAGGCGGATACGAGCAGTACTTC. Translation gives CASSYLTGGGYEQYF. V is TRBV6-6 and J is TRBJ2-7, with D possibly called TRBD1 or TRBD2 (5 bases each). This CDR3 is built from 15 residues. Between the trimmed V and J ends, which lost 3 bases and 4 bases, there was a span of 16 bases. CDR1 MNHNY and CDR2 SVGAGI come from the germline V gene (reference sequence).